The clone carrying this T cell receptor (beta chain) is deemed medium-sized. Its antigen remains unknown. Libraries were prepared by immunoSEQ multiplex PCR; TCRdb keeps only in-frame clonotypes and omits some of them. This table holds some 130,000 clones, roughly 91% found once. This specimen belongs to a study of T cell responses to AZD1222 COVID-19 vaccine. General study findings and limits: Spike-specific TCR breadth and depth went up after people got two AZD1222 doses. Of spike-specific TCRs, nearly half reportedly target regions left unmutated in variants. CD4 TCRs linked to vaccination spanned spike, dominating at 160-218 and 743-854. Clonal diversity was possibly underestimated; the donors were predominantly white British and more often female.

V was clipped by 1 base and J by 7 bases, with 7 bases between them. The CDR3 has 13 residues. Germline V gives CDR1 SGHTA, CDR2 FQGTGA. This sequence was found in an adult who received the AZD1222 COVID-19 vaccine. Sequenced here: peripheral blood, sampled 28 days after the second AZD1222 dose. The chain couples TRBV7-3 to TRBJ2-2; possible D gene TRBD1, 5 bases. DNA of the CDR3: TGTGCCAGCAGCTTAAGACAGCACGGGGAGCTGTTTTTT. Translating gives CASSLRQHGELFF.